This T cell receptor beta chain was found in a study of PD-1 blockade in mismatch repair-deficient tumors (dated by TCRdb to about 2017). In the study overall: Between late 2013 and 2016, the trial enrolled 80 to 95 consecutive patients with eleven to twelve types of mismatch repair-deficient cancer, all of whom had received prior treatment and were progressing. Tumor-associated T cell clones were tracked in the peripheral blood of patients responding to PD-1 blockade by deep sequencing of TCR CDR3 regions. Summary of the overall study and its limitations: Clones residing in the tumor, which were often undetectable in blood before treatment, expanded quickly after pembrolizumab and then contracted, generally before radiologic responses.

A distance of 19 bases separates the germline ends of V and J, which lose 5 bases and 2 bases respectively. Sequences SQVTM (CDR1) and ANQGSEA (CDR2) are obtained from the germline V gene. Spanning cysteine to phenylalanine, the CDR3 consists of 15 amino acids. The kept DNA is CDR3 alone, 45 bases in frame from the first base. Libraries were prepared through the immunoSEQ multiplex PCR assay. The immuneACCESS repertoire file appears here via TCRdb, limited to in-frame rearrangements. These files lack a portion of the clones; in checked studies, under half of the deficit traces to unresolved V genes, and the cause of the others is not known. Present in this sample are about 120,000 clones, about 88% of which were seen just once. Of the sample, less than 15% falls within the top ten clones. About this clone: Which antigen it targets is not known. No base qualities exist here, and no much larger clone lies one base off it.

For each enrolled patient, mismatch repair deficiency was established using either polymerase chain reaction or immunohistochemistry. TCR sequencing was performed for three patients who responded to pembrolizumab therapy. Pembrolizumab PD-1 blockade was prospectively tested in advanced mismatch repair-deficient cancers, regardless of tissue of origin, in the phase II trial. Peripheral blood T cell samples were gathered serially, both before PD-1 blockade started and at multiple time points afterward. The timing of each blood sample was reported as weeks after the first dose of pembrolizumab. This TCR was recovered from an adult with mismatch repair-deficient cancer. Here the chain combines TRBV29-1 and TRBJ2-7; the D gene lacks a confident call. The material was peripheral blood, obtained 44 weeks after starting pembrolizumab. The DNA is TGCAGCGTTCCGAAGGTCCCCAAATGGGCCTACGAGCAGTACTTC. Its translation is CSVPKVPKWAYEQYF.